The clone carrying this T cell receptor (beta chain) turned up a few times. Its specificity is not known. Sampling consisted of one heparinised blood draw per donor, averaging roughly 0.12 L. Staining for CD45RO/CCR7/CD25/CD127/CD95/CD27 allowed sorting of CD4+ naive, central memory, regulatory and stem cell-like memory cells. The data derive from a study of beta chain features in type 1 diabetes. The wider study: Examination covered almost 110,000,000 sorted cells spanning all samples.

Expressed TCRB transcripts were sequenced, since all the RNA that had been isolated was reverse transcribed. Libraries were prepared by immunoSEQ multiplex PCR; TCRdb keeps only in-frame clonotypes and omits some of them. The table shows approximately 250,000 clones, with about a sixth occurring only once. Germline V gives CDR1 SEHNR, CDR2 FQNEAQ (reference sequence). This CDR3 spans 13 amino acids. Trimming pared 0 bases from V and 8 bases from J, leaving 8 bases between. Study results and limitations: Among all four CD4+ subsets, Type 1 diabetes patients had TCRB CDR3s that were moderately but significantly shorter.

This sequence was found in a man under 40 with type 1 diabetes. The chain has TRBV7-9 and TRBJ2-1; no definite D call. What was sequenced was naive CD4+ T cells from blood. The CDR3 reads CASSLAGTDEQFF. CDR3 DNA sequence: TGTGCCAGCAGCTTAGCGGGAACCGATGAGCAGTTCTTC.